These 14 T cell receptor beta chains share one sample of origin, sequenced in a study of blood T cell repertoires in COVID-19. Assay used: immunoSEQ multiplex PCR; TCRdb lists only in-frame clones, some missing. The profile covers 59,000 or so clones, with more than 75% appearing a single time and roughly 13% taken by the ten largest. Material for sequencing was peripheral blood. Receptor source: a human donor in a cohort sampled during active COVID-19.

V usage is TRBV9 and J usage is TRBJ2-7, with TRBD2 identical over 7 bases. Germline lookup yields CDR1 SGDLS and CDR2 YYNGEE. CDR3 length: 18 amino acids. The ends lost 0 bases at V and 1 base at J; junction bases unmatched: 13. The CDR3 protein is CASSVGLAGPAGSYEQYF. CDR3 in DNA: TGTGCCAGCAGCGTAGGGTTAGCGGGCCCCGCCGGGTCCTACGAGCAGTACTTC.

The rearrangement links TRBV6-5 to TRBJ1-6; tentatively, D is TRBD1 (6 bases). Per germline, CDR1 MNHEY and CDR2 SVGAGI. V shed 5 bases and J shed 1 base, with 9 bases lying between them. This CDR3 comprises 15 residues. CDR3 DNA: TGTGCCAGCAGTCCCACAGGGTCCTATAATTCACCCCTCCACTTT. Translating gives CASSPTGSYNSPLHF.

This sequence joins TRBV12-5 and TRBJ2-1, with TRBD2 matching over 12 bases. The J segment lost 0 bases and the V segment lost 5 bases, leaving 14 bases of the junction unmatched. This CDR3 contains 20 residues. The germline gives CDR1 LGHNT, CDR2 FRNRAP. CDR3: CASGPPRLAGALSSYNEQFF. CDR3 in DNA: TGTGCTAGTGGTCCCCCTCGACTAGCGGGGGCCCTTAGCTCCTACAATGAGCAGTTCTTC.

V usage is TRBV18 and J usage is TRBJ1-2; D gene unclear. The CDR3 covers 14 residues. Trimming removed 0 bases at V and 4 bases at J, with 9 bases between. Per germline, CDR1 KGHSH and CDR2 LQKENI. The CDR3 reads CASSPPLGSYGYTF. CDR3 coding DNA: TGTGCCAGCTCACCACCGTTAGGGAGCTATGGCTACACCTTC. Full variable domain (remainder filled in from reference TRBV18 and TRBJ1-2): NAGVMQNPRHLVRRRGQEARLRCSPMKGHSHVYWYRQLPEEGLKFMVYLQKENIIDESGMPKERFSAEFPKEGPSILRIQQVVRGDSAAYFCASSPPLGSYGYTFGSGTRLTVV.

The chain combines TRBV7-9 with TRBJ2-5, with unresolved D. V shed 0 bases and J shed 4 bases, with 9 bases lying between them. Germline lookup yields CDR1 SEHNR and CDR2 FQNEAQ (reference sequence). The CDR3 is made up of 14 amino acids. CDR3 in amino acids: CASSLAVGRETQYF. The CDR3 DNA is TGTGCCAGCAGCTTAGCTGTTGGGCGAGAGACCCAGTACTTC.

CDR3 nucleotides: TGCAGCGTCGACGGACAGGGGGGCTATGGCTACACCTTC. Protein: CSVDGQGGYGYTF. The rearrangement links TRBV29-1 to TRBJ1-2; 10 positions match TRBD1. Trimming took 6 bases from V and 4 from J; bases not matched to a gene: 5. Germline V gives CDR1 SQVTM, CDR2 ANQGSEA. The CDR3 length is 13 residues.

The chain is built from TRBV20-1 and TRBJ2-7, with D hard to call. The germline gives CDR1 DFQATT, CDR2 SNEGSKA (reference sequence). This CDR3 has 11 amino acids. The germline V and J ends were trimmed by 0 bases and 3 bases, with 3 bases remaining between them. The CDR3 coding sequence is TGCAGTGCTAGAGACCTCTACGAGCAGTACTTC. It translates to CSARDLYEQYF.

J is TRBJ2-7 and V is TRBV3-1 (or the pseudogene TRBV3-2), with D possibly TRBD2 on 7 matching bases. Germline CDR1 and CDR2: LGHDT and YNNKEL (reference sequence). Trimming pared 1 base from V and 2 bases from J, leaving 12 bases between. The CDR3 is 15 residues long. CDR3 in amino acids: CASSQAGGGAYEQYV. Here the CDR3 DNA reads TGTGCCAGCAGCCAAGCGGGCGGGGGCGCCTACGAGCAGTACGTC.

The V and J genes are TRBV6-1 and TRBJ2-2; TRBD1 matches at 7 bases. J lost 4 bases, V lost 0 bases, and 17 bases had no gene match. The CDR3 has 20 residues. Germline assignment: CDR1 MNHNS and CDR2 SASEGT. CDR3 loop: CASSEALHVAGGRSTGELFF. The CDR3 nucleotides are TGTGCCAGCAGTGAAGCGCTTCATGTGGCAGGGGGTAGGTCCACCGGGGAGCTGTTTTTT.

The chain is built from TRBV11-2 and TRBJ2-5, with D possibly matching TRBD2 (5 bases). This CDR3 is built from 14 residues. Trimming cost V 3 bases and J 6 bases, with 14 bases left between them. CDR1 SGHAT and CDR2 FQNNGV come from the germline V gene. The CDR3 region has the DNA TGTGCCAGCAGCTTCTCGGGAACCCAGAAGACCCAGTACTTC. Translation: CASSFSGTQKTQYF.

The chain uses TRBV27 and TRBJ1-1, with TRBD1 matching 12 bases. V trimming: 7 bases; J trimming: 4 bases; junction bases outside the gene matches: 16. This CDR3 region has 18 residues. Looked up from germline, CDR1 is MNHEY and CDR2 is SMNVEV (reference sequence). The CDR3 bases are TGTGCCAGCAAACCCAGGCCGGGACAGGGGGCCATGGGCACTGAAGCTTTCTTT. Amino acid sequence: CASKPRPGQGAMGTEAFF.

The chain links TRBV24-1 to TRBJ2-5; TRBD1 matches 7 bases. The CDR3 is made up of 16 amino acids. V shed 2 bases, J shed 5 bases, and the junction held 10 bases outside the gene matches. Germline values: CDR1 KGHDR, CDR2 SFDVKD. Here the CDR3 DNA reads TGTGCCACCAGTGATTCCCTACAGGGGCCAGGGGAGACCCAGTACTTC. This translates into CATSDSLQGPGETQYF.

V gene TRBV3-1 (or the pseudogene TRBV3-2) combines with J gene TRBJ1-3; D perhaps matches TRBD1 (6 bases). This CDR3 is built from 15 residues. The V end was cut by 1 base, the J end by 4 bases, with 11 bases between. Germline assignment: CDR1 LGHDT and CDR2 YNNKEL (reference sequence). CDR3 coding DNA: TGTGCCAGCAGCCAAGCAGGGGTCTTAGGAAACACCATATATTTT. Its translation is CASSQAGVLGNTIYF.

This clone has ten or more counts. This chain links TRBV6-4 with TRBJ1-1; 8 bases match TRBD1. Germline V lookup: CDR1 MRHNA, CDR2 SNTAGT. After removal of 6 bases from V and 1 base from J, the junction contained 4 bases not matched to a gene. The CDR3 totals 14 residues. The DNA of the CDR3 is TGTGCCAGCAGACCCGGGACAGGGAACACTGAAGCTTTCTTT. This translates into CASRPGTGNTEAFF.